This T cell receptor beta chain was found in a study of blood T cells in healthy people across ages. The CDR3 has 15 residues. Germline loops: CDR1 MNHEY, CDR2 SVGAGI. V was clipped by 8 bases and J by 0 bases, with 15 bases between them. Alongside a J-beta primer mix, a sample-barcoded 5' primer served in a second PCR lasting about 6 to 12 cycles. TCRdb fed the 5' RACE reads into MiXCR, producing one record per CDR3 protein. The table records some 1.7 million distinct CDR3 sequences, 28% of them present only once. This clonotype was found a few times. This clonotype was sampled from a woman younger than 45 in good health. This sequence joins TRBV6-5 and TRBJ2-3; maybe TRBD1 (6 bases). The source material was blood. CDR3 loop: CASLPQGISTDTQYF. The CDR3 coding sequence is TGTGCCAGCTTGCCTCAGGGGATTAGCACAGATACGCAGTATTTT.